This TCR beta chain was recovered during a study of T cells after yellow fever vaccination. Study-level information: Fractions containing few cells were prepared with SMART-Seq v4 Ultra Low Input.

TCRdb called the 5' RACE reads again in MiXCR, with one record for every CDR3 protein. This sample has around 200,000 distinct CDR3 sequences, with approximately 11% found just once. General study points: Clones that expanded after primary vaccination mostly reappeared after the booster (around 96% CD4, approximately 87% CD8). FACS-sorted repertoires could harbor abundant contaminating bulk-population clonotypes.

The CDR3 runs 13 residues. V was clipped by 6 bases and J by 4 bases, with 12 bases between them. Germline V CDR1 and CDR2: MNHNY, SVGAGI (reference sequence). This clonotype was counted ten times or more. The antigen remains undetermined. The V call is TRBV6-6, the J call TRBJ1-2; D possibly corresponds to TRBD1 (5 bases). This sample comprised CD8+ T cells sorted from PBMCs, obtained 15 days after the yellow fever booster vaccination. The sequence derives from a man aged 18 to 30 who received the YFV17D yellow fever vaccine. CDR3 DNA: TGTGCCAGCAGCTTGACAGCTTTCTATGGCTACACCTTC. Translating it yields CASSLTAFYGYTF.